These T cell receptor beta chains were read from a single sample in a study of shared clonotypes between healthy human individuals. This table comes from immunoSEQ multiplex PCR, and its TCRdb copy is limited to in-frame clones, with some not included. The sample holds nearly 2 million clones, 85% to 95% seen once. The sample taken for sequencing was naive CD8+ T cells sorted from blood. All receptors come from a man between 18 and 29 years old in good health. CDR3s include the opening cysteine and the closing phenylalanine or tryptophan. The D gene is left open where the match is weak. Expanded clones get a size class; other rows say once, few or many, or leave the size out.

size: -
D: -
J: TRBJ2-2
V: TRBV5-6
DNA: TGTGCCAGCAGCTTCATTCCGGGGAGCACCGGGGAGCTGTTTTTT
CDR3: CASSFIPGSTGELFF

size: few
D: -
J: TRBJ1-6
V: TRBV27
DNA: TGTGCCAGCAGTTCCTCCCAGGGTTTCTATAATTCACCCCTCCACTTT
CDR3: CASSSSQGFYNSPLHF

size: -
D: -
J: TRBJ2-5
V: TRBV11-2
DNA: TGTGCCAGCAGCTCGGTTGGAGGGTTGGAGACCCAGTACTTC
CDR3: CASSSVGGLETQYF

size: -
D: TRBD2
J: TRBJ2-3
V: TRBV4-2
DNA: TGTGCCAGCAGCTCACGACTAGCGGGGGGCCTCACAGATACGCAGTATTTT
CDR3: CASSSRLAGGLTDTQYF

size: -
D: TRBD1
J: TRBJ1-1
V: TRBV25-1
DNA: TGTGCCAGCAGTGAAGGGACAGGGCGCGAAGCTTTCTTT
CDR3: CASSEGTGREAFF

size: -
D: -
J: TRBJ2-5
V: TRBV4-1
DNA: TGCGCCAGCAGCCAAGATAAGTGGACGGAGGAGACCCAGTACTTC
CDR3: CASSQDKWTEETQYF

size: -
D: -
J: TRBJ1-1
V: TRBV19
DNA: TGTGCCAGTAGTATCCCCCACTACACTGAAGCTTTCTTT
CDR3: CASSIPHYTEAFF

size: -
D: -
J: TRBJ1-1
V: TRBV5-6
DNA: TGTGCCAGCGGTCCAACAGGGAACACTGAAGCTTTCTTT
CDR3: CASGPTGNTEAFF

size: -
D: TRBD2
J: TRBJ2-7
V: TRBV29-1
DNA: TGCAGCGTTGAAGTGCCATGGGGGGGGAGCTCCTACGAGCAGTACTTC
CDR3: CSVEVPWGGSSYEQYF

size: -
D: -
J: TRBJ1-1
V: TRBV7-9
DNA: TGTGCCAGCAGCTTGGGGTCAGGGAACACTGAAGCTTTCTTT
CDR3: CASSLGSGNTEAFF

size: -
D: -
J: TRBJ2-1
V: TRBV4-1
DNA: TGCGCCAGCAGCCACGCGGGGTCCTCCTACAATGAGCAGTTCTTC
CDR3: CASSHAGSSYNEQFF

size: -
D: TRBD1
J: TRBJ2-7
V: TRBV19
DNA: TGTGCCAGTAGCCAGGTCCCCGGGACAGGGTTCGGGCAGTACTTC
CDR3: CASSQVPGTGFGQYF

size: -
D: TRBD2
J: TRBJ2-3
V: TRBV7-6
DNA: TGTGCCAGCAGCTCGGGACTAGCGGGGAGCGGGGGCACAGATACGCAGTATTTT
CDR3: CASSSGLAGSGGTDTQYF

size: -
D: -
J: TRBJ2-2
V: TRBV27
DNA: TGTGCCAGCAGTCCAGGTTGGGCCGGGGAGCTGTTTTTT
CDR3: CASSPGWAGELFF

size: -
D: -
J: TRBJ1-1
V: TRBV6-5
DNA: TGTGCCAGCAGCCCGGCGACAGATGAAGCTTTCTTT
CDR3: CASSPATDEAFF

size: -
D: -
J: TRBJ2-3
V: TRBV15
DNA: TGTGCCACCAGCAGAGATGCCAGCACAGATACGCAGTATTTT
CDR3: CATSRDASTDTQYF

size: -
D: -
J: TRBJ2-3
V: TRBV7-9
DNA: TGTGCCAGCAGCAGCTCAGGGGGGGAGGATACGCAGTATTTT
CDR3: CASSSSGGEDTQYF

size: -
D: TRBD1
J: TRBJ2-7
V: TRBV13
DNA: TGTGCCAGCAGCTCACCGGGACAGGGGGCCGGAGAGCAGTACTTC
CDR3: CASSSPGQGAGEQYF

size: -
D: -
J: TRBJ2-4
V: TRBV6-1
DNA: TGTGCCAGCAGTGAGGGTGTCCTAGCAAACTCCTGGTTC
CDR3: CASSEGVLANSWF

size: once
D: -
J: TRBJ1-1
V: TRBV6-5
DNA: TGTGCCAGCAGGGACCACAGGGTGGGTGGGACTGAAGCTTTCTTT
CDR3: CASRDHRVGGTEAFF

size: -
D: TRBD2
J: TRBJ2-7
V: TRBV27
DNA: TGTGCCAGCAGTTATAGCGGGGCCTACGAGCAGTACTTC
CDR3: CASSYSGAYEQYF

size: -
D: -
J: TRBJ2-7
V: TRBV5-6
DNA: TGTGCCAGCTTCGCTAGGAGCTCCTACGAGCAGTACTTC
CDR3: CASFARSSYEQYF

size: -
D: -
J: TRBJ2-3
V: TRBV27
DNA: TGTGCCAGCAGTCCGAGACAGACGATCACAGATACGCAGTATTTT
CDR3: CASSPRQTITDTQYF

size: -
D: TRBD1
J: TRBJ2-3
V: TRBV6-5
DNA: TGTGCCAGCAGTTATGTAGGGACAGGCACAGATACGCAGTATTTT
CDR3: CASSYVGTGTDTQYF

size: -
D: -
J: TRBJ1-5
V: TRBV6-6
DNA: TGTGCCAGTAGCCCTGGGGGCCAGCCCCAGCATTTT
CDR3: CASSPGGQPQHF

size: -
D: -
J: TRBJ2-1
V: TRBV7-6
DNA: TGTGCCAGCAGCTTAGGCGGGGATGAGCAGTTCTTC
CDR3: CASSLGGDEQFF

size: -
D: TRBD1
J: TRBJ2-7
V: TRBV13
DNA: TGTGCCAGCAGCCGACAGGGTGTATACGAGCAGTACTTC
CDR3: CASSRQGVYEQYF

size: -
D: TRBD1
J: TRBJ2-7
V: TRBV30
DNA: TGTGCCGGACAACAGGGGTACGCCTACGAGCAGTACTTC
CDR3: CAGQQGYAYEQYF

size: -
D: -
J: TRBJ1-2
V: TRBV2
DNA: TGTGCCAGCAGTGAGGGTGGACCGGACAGCAGCTATGGCTACACCTTC
CDR3: CASSEGGPDSSYGYTF

size: once
D: -
J: TRBJ2-1
V: TRBV5-4
DNA: TGTGCCAGCAGCTTGGGTAGTGCTGAGCAGTTCTTC
CDR3: CASSLGSAEQFF

size: -
D: -
J: TRBJ1-1
V: TRBV2
DNA: TGTGCCAGCAGTGAAGCTTGGATGAACACTGAAGCTTTCTTT
CDR3: CASSEAWMNTEAFF

size: few
D: -
J: TRBJ1-1
V: TRBV30
DNA: TGTGCCTGGAGCGCGGACAGTGGCACTGAAGCTTTCTTT
CDR3: CAWSADSGTEAFF

size: -
D: -
J: TRBJ2-7
V: TRBV5-1
DNA: TGCGCCAGCAGCTTCTCCGTCAGGGATAGCTCCTACGAGCAGTACTTC
CDR3: CASSFSVRDSSYEQYF

size: -
D: TRBD2
J: TRBJ2-7
V: TRBV13
DNA: TGTGCCAGCAGCACGACTAGCGGGAGGGGGTACGAGCAGTACTTC
CDR3: CASSTTSGRGYEQYF

size: -
D: -
J: TRBJ1-2
V: TRBV4-1
DNA: TGCGCCAGCAGCCCCCGTTCTGTAGGGGATTATGGCTACACCTTC
CDR3: CASSPRSVGDYGYTF

size: -
D: TRBD2
J: TRBJ2-2
V: TRBV6-5
DNA: TGTGCCAGCAGTTACGATTCAGCGGGGGGGCTTGTGGAGCTGTTTTTT
CDR3: CASSYDSAGGLVELFF

size: -
D: -
J: TRBJ2-7
V: TRBV7-9
DNA: TGTGCCAGCAGCCCCCAATCCGGGACGCCTTCCTACGAGCAGTACTTC
CDR3: CASSPQSGTPSYEQYF

size: once
D: -
J: TRBJ2-7
V: TRBV5-1
DNA: TGCGCCAGCAGCTTGGGTTATATCTGCGAGCAGTACTTC
CDR3: CASSLGYICEQYF

size: once
D: -
J: TRBJ1-3
V: TRBV2
DNA: TGTGCCAGCAGTTTGTCCCAGCCACCGGGGGGAAACACCATATATTTT
CDR3: CASSLSQPPGGNTIYF

size: -
D: -
J: TRBJ1-1
V: TRBV5-1
DNA: TGCGCCAGCAGCTTGGGGGAGGGAACTGAAGCTTTCTTT
CDR3: CASSLGEGTEAFF

size: -
D: TRBD2
J: TRBJ2-3
V: TRBV7-2
DNA: TGTGCCAGCAGCTTAGTTGCGGGAGGGCCCCCAGATACGCAGTATTTT
CDR3: CASSLVAGGPPDTQYF

size: -
D: TRBD2
J: TRBJ2-7
V: TRBV30
DNA: TGTGCCTGGAGGCCCATAGTGACTAGCACCAACGAGCAGTACTTC
CDR3: CAWRPIVTSTNEQYF

size: -
D: TRBD1
J: TRBJ1-2
V: TRBV5-4
DNA: TGTGCCAGCAGCATCGGGACAGAGAACTACACCTTC
CDR3: CASSIGTENYTF